The 11 T cell receptor beta chains reported below all come from one sample, sequenced in a study of CD8+ T cells in alopecia areata. Treatment here: oral pan-JAK inhibitor, 5-10 mg twice daily. Investigators isolated RNA and reverse transcribed it into cDNA to act as the sequencing template. Assay used: immunoSEQ multiplex PCR; TCRdb lists only in-frame clones, some missing. Of a few hundred thousand clones detected, 60% appear once; the ten largest clones hold around 0.84%. Sequencing used CD4+ T cells sorted from blood, obtained around week 53, from a patient treated with tofacitinib. The receptor set was obtained from a human donor with alopecia areata.

Only a few counts were recorded for this clone. The genes are TRBV6-6 and TRBJ1-1, with TRBD1 matching 7 bases. From germline, CDR1 is MNHNY and CDR2 SVGAGI (reference sequence). V lost 7 bases and J lost 6; bases outside the gene matches: 17. This CDR3 comprises 16 residues. The chain's CDR3 is CASTIISQGSGAEAFF. The CDR3 DNA reads as TGTGCCAGCACCATTATATCACAGGGGAGCGGAGCTGAAGCTTTCTTT.

The gene calls are TRBV30 and TRBJ2-7; 11 bases are shared with TRBD1. The CDR3 has 14 residues. J lost 3 bases, V lost 5 bases, and 6 bases had no gene match. CDR1 and CDR2 (germline): GTSNPN, SVGIG (reference sequence). The CDR3 here is CAWDPGQGVYEQYF. Here the CDR3 DNA reads TGTGCCTGGGACCCGGGACAGGGGGTCTACGAGCAGTACTTC.

The chain has TRBV29-1 and TRBJ2-5; TRBD1 might be the D (7 bases). Deletions cut 4 bases from V and 3 bases from J, with 9 bases between. This CDR3 has 12 amino acids. Germline V gene data show CDR1 as SQVTM and CDR2 as ANQGSEA. The CDR3 DNA reads as TGCAGCGTTGTCAGGGGGGAAGAGACCCAGTACTTC. Its translation is CSVVRGEETQYF.

This clone was found once. The V and J genes are TRBV4-1 and TRBJ1-3; D remains unclear. V was clipped by 1 base and J by 0 bases, with 7 bases between them. Germline V lookup: CDR1 MGHRA, CDR2 YSYEKL. The CDR3 runs 15 residues. CDR3: CASSQAGRSGNTIYF. The CDR3 nucleotides read TGCGCCAGCAGCCAAGCGGGCCGCTCTGGAAACACCATATATTTT.

The chain's CDR3 is CASSVGRNGYTF. The CDR3 DNA is TGTGCCAGCAGCGTAGGAAGAAATGGCTACACCTTC. The chain uses TRBV9 and TRBJ1-2; D remains ambiguous. The CDR3 has 12 amino acids. Germline assignment: CDR1 SGDLS and CDR2 YYNGEE. V shed 0 bases and J shed 6 bases, with 6 bases lying between them.

The sample holds a few counts of this clone. The J gene is TRBJ1-4, the V gene TRBV10-2; perhaps TRBD1 as D (5 bases). CDR1 and CDR2 (germline): WSHSY, SAAADI. Trimming took off 2 bases at V and 13 bases at J, with 11 bases between the two ends. The length of the CDR3 is 12 residues. This CDR3 reads CASSEIQGRLFF. In nucleotides, the CDR3 is TGCGCCAGCAGTGAGATCCAGGGAAGACTGTTTTTT.

The rearrangement links TRBV4-1 to TRBJ2-7; D gene ambiguous. The CDR3 consists of 15 residues. The V gene lost 0 bases and the J gene lost 2 bases, with 11 bases spanning the gap. Germline CDR1 reads MGHRA; CDR2 reads YSYEKL. CDR3 sequence: CASSQDWSDAYEQYF. CDR3 DNA sequence: TGCGCCAGCAGCCAAGATTGGAGTGACGCCTACGAGCAGTACTTC.

This chain joins TRBV30 and TRBJ2-2; D call uncertain. CDR3 size: 13 residues. Germline assignment: CDR1 GTSNPN and CDR2 SVGIG (reference sequence). The germline V and J ends were trimmed by 3 bases and 1 base, with 6 bases remaining between them. CDR3 sequence reads: CAWSPGNTGELFF. In DNA, the CDR3 is TGTGCCTGGAGCCCAGGGAACACCGGGGAGCTGTTTTTT.

V gene TRBV7-2 combines with J gene TRBJ1-1; D is uncertain. Trimming cost V 3 bases and J 4 bases, with 12 bases left between them. The germline gives CDR1 SGHTA, CDR2 FQGNSA. This CDR3 is 14 amino acids long. CDR3 loop: CASSFSAGRTEAFF. DNA for the CDR3: TGTGCCAGCAGCTTCTCTGCGGGCCGCACTGAAGCTTTCTTT.

The V call is TRBV7-2, the J call TRBJ1-6, with D unresolved. This CDR3 spans 14 amino acids. Germline V gene data show CDR1 as SGHTA and CDR2 as FQGNSA. V was clipped by 5 bases and J by 4 bases, with 9 bases between them. For the CDR3, the DNA is TGTGCCAGCAGCCCAAAAGGTTATAATTCACCCCTCCACTTT. The encoded protein is CASSPKGYNSPLHF.

The gene calls are TRBV18 and TRBJ1-1, with D unresolved. This CDR3 spans 13 amino acids. Germline assignment: CDR1 KGHSH and CDR2 LQKENI. V dropped 4 bases and J dropped 1 base, with 7 bases sitting between them. This CDR3 is CASSLTANTEAFF. The CDR3 nucleotides read TGTGCCAGCTCACTTACAGCGAACACTGAAGCTTTCTTT.